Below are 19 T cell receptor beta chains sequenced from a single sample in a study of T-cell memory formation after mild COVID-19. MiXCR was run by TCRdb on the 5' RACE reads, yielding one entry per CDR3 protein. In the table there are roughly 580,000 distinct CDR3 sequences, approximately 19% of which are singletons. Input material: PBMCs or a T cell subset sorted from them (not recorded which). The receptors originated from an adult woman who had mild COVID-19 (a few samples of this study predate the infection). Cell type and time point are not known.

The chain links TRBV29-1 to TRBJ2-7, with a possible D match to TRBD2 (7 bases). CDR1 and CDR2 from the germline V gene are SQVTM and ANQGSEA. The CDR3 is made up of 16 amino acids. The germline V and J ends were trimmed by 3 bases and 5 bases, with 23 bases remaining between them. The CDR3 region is CSVEGGALLNPNEQYF. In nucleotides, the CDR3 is TGCAGCGTTGAGGGGGGGGCTCTACTTAACCCCAACGAGCAGTACTTC.

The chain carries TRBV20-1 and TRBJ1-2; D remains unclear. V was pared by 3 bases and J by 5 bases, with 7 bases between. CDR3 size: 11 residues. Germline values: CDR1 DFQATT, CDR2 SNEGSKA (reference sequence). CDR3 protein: CSASPGYGYTF. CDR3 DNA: TGCAGTGCTAGCCCCGGATATGGCTACACCTTC.

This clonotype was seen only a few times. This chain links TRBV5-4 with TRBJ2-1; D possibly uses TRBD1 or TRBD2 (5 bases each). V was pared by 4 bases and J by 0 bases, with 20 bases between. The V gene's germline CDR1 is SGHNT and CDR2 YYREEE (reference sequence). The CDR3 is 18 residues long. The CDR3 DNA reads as TGTGCCAGCAGCCCGGGACCCCGCCGGATCAGCTCCTACAATGAGCAGTTCTTC. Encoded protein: CASSPGPRRISSYNEQFF.

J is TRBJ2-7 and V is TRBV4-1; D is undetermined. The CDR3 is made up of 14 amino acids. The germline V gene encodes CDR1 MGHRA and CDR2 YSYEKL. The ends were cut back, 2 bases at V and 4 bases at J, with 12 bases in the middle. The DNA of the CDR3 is TGCGCCAGCAGCCAACCCATAGAAAGGTACGAGCAGTACTTC. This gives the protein CASSQPIERYEQYF.

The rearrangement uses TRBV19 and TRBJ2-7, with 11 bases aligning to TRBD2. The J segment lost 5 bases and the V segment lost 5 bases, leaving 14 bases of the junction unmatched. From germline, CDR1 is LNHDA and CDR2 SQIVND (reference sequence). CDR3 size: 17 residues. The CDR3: CASSLTLLAGGRHEQYF. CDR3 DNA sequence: TGTGCCAGTAGTCTCACCCTTCTAGCGGGAGGCCGCCACGAGCAGTACTTC. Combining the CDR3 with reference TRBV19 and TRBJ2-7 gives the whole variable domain DGGITQSPKYLFRKEGQNVTLSCEQNLNHDAMYWYRQDPGQGLRLIYYSQIVNDFQKGDIAEGYSVSREKKESFPLTVTSAQKNPTAFYLCASSLTLLAGGRHEQYFGPGTRLTVT.

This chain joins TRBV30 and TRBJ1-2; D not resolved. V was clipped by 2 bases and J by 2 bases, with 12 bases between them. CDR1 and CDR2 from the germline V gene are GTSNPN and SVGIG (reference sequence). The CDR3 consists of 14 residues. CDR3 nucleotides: TGTGCCTGGAGTCAGACGGGAATGAACTATGGCTACACCTTC. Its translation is CAWSQTGMNYGYTF.

CDR3 bases: TGTGCCAGCAGTTACCCTAACAGGTGGGGCAACAATGAGCAGTTCTTC. It is translated as CASSYPNRWGNNEQFF. J is TRBJ2-1 and V is TRBV6-2 or TRBV6-3; D is perhaps TRBD1 (5 bases). V dropped 2 bases and J dropped 5 bases, with 16 bases sitting between them. The CDR3 consists of 16 residues. Germline lookup yields CDR1 MNHEY and CDR2 SVGEGT.

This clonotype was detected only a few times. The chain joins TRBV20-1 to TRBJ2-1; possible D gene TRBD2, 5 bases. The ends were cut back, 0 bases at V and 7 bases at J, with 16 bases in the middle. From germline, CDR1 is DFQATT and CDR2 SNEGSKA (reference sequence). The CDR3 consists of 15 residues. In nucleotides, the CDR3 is TGCAGTGCTAGAGAACTAAGCGGACCCCTTAATGAGCAGTTCTTC. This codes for CSARELSGPLNEQFF.

Written as DNA, the CDR3 is TGTGCCAGCAGCTACACACAGGGAACCTACGAGCAGTACTTC. It specifies CASSYTQGTYEQYF. The V and J genes are TRBV7-8 and TRBJ2-7, with D possibly TRBD1 on 6 matching bases. The V gene's germline CDR1 is SGHVS and CDR2 FQNEAQ. The CDR3 spans 14 residues. With 4 bases removed from V and 2 bases from J, the gap between germline ends came to 12 bases.

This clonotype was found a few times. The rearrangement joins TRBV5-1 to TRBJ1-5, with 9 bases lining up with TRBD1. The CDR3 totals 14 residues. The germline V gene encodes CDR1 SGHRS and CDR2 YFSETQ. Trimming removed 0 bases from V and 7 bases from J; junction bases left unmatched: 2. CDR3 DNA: TGCGCCAGCAGCTTGGACAGGGGGCAACAGCCCCAGCATTTT. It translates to CASSLDRGQQPQHF.

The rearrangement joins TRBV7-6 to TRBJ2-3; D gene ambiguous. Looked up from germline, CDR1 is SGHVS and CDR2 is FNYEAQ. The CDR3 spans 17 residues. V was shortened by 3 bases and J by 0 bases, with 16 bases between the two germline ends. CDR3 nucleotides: TGTGCCAGCAGCTTGATGGTCGGCGTTTCTAGCACAGATACGCAGTATTTT. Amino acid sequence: CASSLMVGVSSTDTQYF.

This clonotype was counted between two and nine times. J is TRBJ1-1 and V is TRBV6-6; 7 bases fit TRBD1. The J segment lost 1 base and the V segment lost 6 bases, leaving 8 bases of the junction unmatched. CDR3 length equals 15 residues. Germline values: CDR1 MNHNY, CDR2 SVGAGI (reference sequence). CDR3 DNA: TGTGCCAGCAGGCCACTGACAGGGAAGAACACTGAAGCTTTCTTT. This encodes CASRPLTGKNTEAFF.

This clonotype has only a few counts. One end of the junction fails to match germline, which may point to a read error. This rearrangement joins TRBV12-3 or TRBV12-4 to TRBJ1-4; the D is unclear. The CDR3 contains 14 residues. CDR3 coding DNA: TGTGCCAGCACTTTAACAGCAAAAAATGAAAAACTGTTTTTT. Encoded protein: CASTLTAKNEKLFF.

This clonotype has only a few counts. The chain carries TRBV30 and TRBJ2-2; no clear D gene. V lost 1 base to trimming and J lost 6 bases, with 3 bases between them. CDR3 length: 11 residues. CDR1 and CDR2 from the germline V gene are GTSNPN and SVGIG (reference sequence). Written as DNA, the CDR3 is TGTGCCTGGAGTGAGCCCGGGGAGCTGTTTTTT. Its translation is CAWSEPGELFF.

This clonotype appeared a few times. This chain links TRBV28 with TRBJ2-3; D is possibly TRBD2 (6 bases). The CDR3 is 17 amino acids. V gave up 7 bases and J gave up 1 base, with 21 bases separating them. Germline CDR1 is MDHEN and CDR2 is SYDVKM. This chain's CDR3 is CASNALLPGVRTDTQYF. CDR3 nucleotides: TGTGCCAGCAACGCCCTCTTACCGGGAGTCCGCACAGATACGCAGTATTTT.

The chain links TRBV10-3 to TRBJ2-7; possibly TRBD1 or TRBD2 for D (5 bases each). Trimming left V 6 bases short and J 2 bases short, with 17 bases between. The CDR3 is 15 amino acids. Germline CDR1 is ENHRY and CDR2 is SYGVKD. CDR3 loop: CAIRGVRDAAYEQYF. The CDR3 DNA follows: TGTGCCATCAGAGGCGTAAGGGACGCCGCCTACGAGCAGTACTTC.

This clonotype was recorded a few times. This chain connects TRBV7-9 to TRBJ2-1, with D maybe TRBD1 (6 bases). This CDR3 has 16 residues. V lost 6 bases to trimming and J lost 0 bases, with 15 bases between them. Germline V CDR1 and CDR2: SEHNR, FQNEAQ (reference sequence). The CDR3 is CASSSNTGSSYNEQFF. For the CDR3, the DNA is TGTGCCAGCAGTTCCAACACAGGGAGCTCCTACAATGAGCAGTTCTTC. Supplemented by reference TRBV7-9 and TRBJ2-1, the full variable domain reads DTGVSQNPRHKITKRGQNVTFRCDPISEHNRLYWYRQTLGQGPEFLTYFQNEAQLEKSRLLSDRFSAERPKGSFSTLEIQRTEQGDSAMYLCASSSNTGSSYNEQFFGPGTRLTVL.

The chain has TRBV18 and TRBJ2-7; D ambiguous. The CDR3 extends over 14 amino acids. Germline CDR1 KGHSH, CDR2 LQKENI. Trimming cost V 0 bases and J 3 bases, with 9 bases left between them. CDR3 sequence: CASSPPWQDYEQYF. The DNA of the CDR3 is TGTGCCAGCTCACCACCGTGGCAGGACTACGAGCAGTACTTC.

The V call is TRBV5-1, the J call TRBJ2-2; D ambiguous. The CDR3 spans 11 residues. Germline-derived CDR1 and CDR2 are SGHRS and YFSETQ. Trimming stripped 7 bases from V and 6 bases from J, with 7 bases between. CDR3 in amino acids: CASVGPGELFF. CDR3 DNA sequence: TGCGCCAGCGTGGGCCCCGGGGAGCTGTTTTTT.